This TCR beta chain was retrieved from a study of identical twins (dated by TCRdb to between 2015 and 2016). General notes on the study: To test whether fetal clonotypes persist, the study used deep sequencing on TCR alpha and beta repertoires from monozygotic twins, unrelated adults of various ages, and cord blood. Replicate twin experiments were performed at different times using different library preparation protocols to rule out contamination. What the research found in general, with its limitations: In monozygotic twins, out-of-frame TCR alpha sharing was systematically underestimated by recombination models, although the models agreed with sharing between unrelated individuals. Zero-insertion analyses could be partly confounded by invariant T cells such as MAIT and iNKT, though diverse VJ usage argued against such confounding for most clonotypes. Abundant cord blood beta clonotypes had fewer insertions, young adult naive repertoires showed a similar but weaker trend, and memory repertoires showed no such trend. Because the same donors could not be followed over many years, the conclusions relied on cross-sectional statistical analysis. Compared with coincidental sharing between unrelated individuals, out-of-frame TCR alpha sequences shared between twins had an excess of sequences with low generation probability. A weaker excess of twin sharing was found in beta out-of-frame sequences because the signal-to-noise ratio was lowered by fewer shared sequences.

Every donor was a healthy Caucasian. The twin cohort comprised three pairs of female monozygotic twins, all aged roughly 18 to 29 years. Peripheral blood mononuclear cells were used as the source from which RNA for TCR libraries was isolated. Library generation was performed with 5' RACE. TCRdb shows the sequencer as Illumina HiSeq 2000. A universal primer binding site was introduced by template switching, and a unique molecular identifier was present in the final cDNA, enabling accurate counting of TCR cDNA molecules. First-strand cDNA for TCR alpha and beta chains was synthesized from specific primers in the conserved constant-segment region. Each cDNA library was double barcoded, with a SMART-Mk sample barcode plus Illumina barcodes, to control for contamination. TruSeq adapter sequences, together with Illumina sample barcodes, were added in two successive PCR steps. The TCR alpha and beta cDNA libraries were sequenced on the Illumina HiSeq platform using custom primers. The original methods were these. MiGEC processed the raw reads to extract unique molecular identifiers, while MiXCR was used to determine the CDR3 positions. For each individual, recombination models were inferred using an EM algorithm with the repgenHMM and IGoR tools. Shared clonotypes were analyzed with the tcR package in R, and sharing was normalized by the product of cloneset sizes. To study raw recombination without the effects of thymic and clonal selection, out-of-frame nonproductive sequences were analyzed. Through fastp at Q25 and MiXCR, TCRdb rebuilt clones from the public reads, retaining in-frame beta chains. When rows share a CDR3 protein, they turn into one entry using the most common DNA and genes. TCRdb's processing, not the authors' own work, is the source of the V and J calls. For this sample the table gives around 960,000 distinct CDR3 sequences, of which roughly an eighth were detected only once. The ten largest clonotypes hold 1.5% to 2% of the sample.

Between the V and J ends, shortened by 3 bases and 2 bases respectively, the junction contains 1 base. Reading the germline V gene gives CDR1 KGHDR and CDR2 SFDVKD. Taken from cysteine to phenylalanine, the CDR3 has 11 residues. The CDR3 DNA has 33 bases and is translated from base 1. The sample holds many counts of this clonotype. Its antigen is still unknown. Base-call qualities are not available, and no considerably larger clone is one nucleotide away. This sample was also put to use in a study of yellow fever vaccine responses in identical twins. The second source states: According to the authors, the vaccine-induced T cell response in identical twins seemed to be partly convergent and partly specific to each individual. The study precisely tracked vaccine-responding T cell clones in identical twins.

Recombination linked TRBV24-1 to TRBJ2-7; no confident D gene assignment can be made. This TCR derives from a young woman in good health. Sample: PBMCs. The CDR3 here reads CATSDTYEQYF. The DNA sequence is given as TGTGCCACCAGTGATACCTACGAGCAGTACTTC.